This T cell receptor beta chain was observed in a study of control samples from healthy donors and cancer patients. This clone has more than one count but fewer than ten. Profiled with immunoSEQ multiplex PCR; TCRdb holds only in-frame clones, not every one. There are approximately 100,000 clones in the sample; roughly four fifths occur only once, and 2% lies in the top ten. From germline, CDR1 is LNHDA and CDR2 SQIVND (reference sequence). The CDR3 spans 16 residues. Trimming took off 5 bases at V and 6 bases at J, with 19 bases between the two ends. This receptor was obtained from a man between 60 and 75 years old in good health. The rearrangement joins TRBV19 to TRBJ2-2, with a tentative D call TRBD2 (7 bases). Sequencing used blood. The CDR3 loop is CASSRKGGNGPGELFF. The CDR3 coding sequence is TGTGCCAGTAGTCGAAAGGGGGGGAACGGACCCGGGGAGCTGTTTTTT.